This T cell receptor (beta chain) was sequenced for a study of T cell responses to AZD1222 COVID-19 vaccine. Broader study findings: Spike regions recognized by vaccine-associated CD4 TCRs spanned the protein, led by 160-218 and 743-854.

Details on this clone: What it binds is unknown.

Produced via immunoSEQ multiplex PCR; TCRdb's table is partial and in-frame only. The sample yields over 150,000 clones, roughly 90% seen once. Germline V gene lookup returns CDR1 MNHNY and CDR2 SVGAGI (reference sequence). V gave up 2 bases and J gave up 8 bases, with 19 bases separating them. The CDR3 loop spans 16 amino acids. This clonotype originated in an adult in good health. Specimen: peripheral blood, collected on day 0 of AZD1222 vaccination. The V gene is TRBV6-6, the J gene TRBJ2-1; no definite D call. This CDR3 is CASSYGVAIAIDEQFF. The DNA of the CDR3 is TGTGCCAGCAGTTACGGGGTAGCAATTGCGATTGATGAGCAGTTCTTC.